This TCR beta chain was sequenced for a study of technical replicates of blood from a few donors (dated by TCRdb to the late 2010s). Library method: the immunoSEQ multiplex PCR assay. What TCRdb holds here is the immuneACCESS table cut down to in-frame rearrangements. Part of the clones is not present; checked against another copy, under half of the missing clones reflect an unresolved V gene, and the others are unexplained. In all, the sample holds around 80,000 clones, and roughly 98% of those were seen once. Approximately 0.15% of the sample is in the top ten clones. Trimming removed 5 bases from V and 2 bases from J, leaving 6 bases between the germline ends. The CDR3 goes from the cysteine to the phenylalanine over 13 residues. Only the CDR3 part of the read is kept: 39 bases, read in frame from the first base. The germline V gene yields SGHTA for CDR1 and FQGNSA for CDR2. In regard to this clone: Its binding antigen is unknown. Per-base qualities were not stored, and no clone one base away is much larger.

The rearrangement joined TRBV7-2 to TRBJ2-2; the D gene remains uncertain. The sample taken for sequencing was T cells isolated from PBMCs. This sequence was found in a human donor in good health. The nucleotide sequence is TGTGCCAGCAGCATCACTAACACCGGGGAGCTGTTTTTT. Its protein is CASSITNTGELFF.